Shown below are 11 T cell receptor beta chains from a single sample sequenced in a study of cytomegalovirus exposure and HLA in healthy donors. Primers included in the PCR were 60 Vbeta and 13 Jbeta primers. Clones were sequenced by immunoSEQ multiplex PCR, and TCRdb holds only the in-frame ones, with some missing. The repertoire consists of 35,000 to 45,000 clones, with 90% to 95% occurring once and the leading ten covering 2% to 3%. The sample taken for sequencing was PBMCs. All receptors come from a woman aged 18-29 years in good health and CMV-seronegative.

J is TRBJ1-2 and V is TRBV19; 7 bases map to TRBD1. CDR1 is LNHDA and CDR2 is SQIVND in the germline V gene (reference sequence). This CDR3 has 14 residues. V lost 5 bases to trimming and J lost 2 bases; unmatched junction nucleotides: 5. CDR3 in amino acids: CASSADRANYGYTF. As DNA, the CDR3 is TGTGCCAGTAGTGCAGACAGGGCGAACTATGGCTACACCTTC.

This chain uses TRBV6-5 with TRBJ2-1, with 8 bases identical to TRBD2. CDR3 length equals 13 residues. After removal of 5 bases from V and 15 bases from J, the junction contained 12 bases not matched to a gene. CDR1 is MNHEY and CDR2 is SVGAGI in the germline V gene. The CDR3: CASSTRGAGDAFF. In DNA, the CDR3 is TGTGCCAGCAGTACCCGGGGAGCGGGAGACGCGTTCTTC.

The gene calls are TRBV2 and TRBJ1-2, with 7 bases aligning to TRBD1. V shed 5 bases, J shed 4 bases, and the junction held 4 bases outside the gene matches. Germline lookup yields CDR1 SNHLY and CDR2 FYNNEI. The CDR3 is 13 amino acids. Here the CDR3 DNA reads TGTGCCAGCAGTACCGGGACAGTCTATGGCTACACCTTC. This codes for CASSTGTVYGYTF.

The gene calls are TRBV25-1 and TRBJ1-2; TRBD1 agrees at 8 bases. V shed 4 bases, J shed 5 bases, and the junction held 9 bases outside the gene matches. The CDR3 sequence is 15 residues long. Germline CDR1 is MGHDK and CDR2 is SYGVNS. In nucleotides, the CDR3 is TGTGCCAGCAGTGCCGATACCGGGACAGGTTATGGCTACACCTTC. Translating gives CASSADTGTGYGYTF.

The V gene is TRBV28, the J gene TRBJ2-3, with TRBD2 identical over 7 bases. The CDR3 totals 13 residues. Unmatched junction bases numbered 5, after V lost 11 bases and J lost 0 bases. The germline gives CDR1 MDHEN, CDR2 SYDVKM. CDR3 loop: CAGRETSTDTQYF. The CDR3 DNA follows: TGTGCCGGGAGGGAGACGAGCACAGATACGCAGTATTTT.

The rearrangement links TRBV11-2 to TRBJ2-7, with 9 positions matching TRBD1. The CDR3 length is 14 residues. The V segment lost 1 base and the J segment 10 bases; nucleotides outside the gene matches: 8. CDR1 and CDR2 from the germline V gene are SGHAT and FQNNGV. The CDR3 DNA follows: TGTGCCAGCAGCTTAGCCCGACCGACAGGGGGTCAGTACTTC. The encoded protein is CASSLARPTGGQYF.

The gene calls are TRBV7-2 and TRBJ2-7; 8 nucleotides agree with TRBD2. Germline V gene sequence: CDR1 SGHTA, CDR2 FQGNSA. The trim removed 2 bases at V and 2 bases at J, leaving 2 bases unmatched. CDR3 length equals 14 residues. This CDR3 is CASSLRGLAYEQYF. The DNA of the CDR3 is TGTGCCAGCAGCTTAAGGGGACTAGCCTACGAGCAGTACTTC.

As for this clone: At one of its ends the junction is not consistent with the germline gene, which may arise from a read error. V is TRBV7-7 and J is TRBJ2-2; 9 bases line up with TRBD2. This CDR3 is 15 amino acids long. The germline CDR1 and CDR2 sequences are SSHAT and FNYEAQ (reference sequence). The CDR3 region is CASMQIAGAAGELFF. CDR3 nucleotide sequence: TGTGCTAGCATGCAAATAGCGGGAGCAGCCGGGGAGCTGTTTTTT.

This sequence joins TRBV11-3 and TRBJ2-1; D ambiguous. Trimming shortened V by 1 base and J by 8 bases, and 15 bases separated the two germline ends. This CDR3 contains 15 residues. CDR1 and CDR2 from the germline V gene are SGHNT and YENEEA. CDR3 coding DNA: TGTGCCAGCAGCTTAGGAAGGCGGCCTGAGGATGAGCAGTTCTTC. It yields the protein CASSLGRRPEDEQFF.

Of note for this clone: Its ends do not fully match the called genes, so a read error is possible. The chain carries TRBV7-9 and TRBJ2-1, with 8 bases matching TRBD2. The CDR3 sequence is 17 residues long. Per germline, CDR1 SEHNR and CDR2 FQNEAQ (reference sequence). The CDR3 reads CSSSLGLSSGFYNEQFF. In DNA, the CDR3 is TGTTCCAGCAGCTTAGGGCTCTCTAGCGGGTTCTACAATGAGCAGTTCTTC.

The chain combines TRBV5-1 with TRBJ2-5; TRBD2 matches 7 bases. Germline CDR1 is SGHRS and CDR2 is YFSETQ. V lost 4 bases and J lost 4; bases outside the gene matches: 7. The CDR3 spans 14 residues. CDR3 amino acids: CASSGGGGGETQYF. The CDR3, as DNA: TGCGCCAGCAGCGGTGGTGGGGGGGGAGAGACCCAGTACTTC.